The text below deals with one T cell receptor beta chain. Its target is unknown. The record originates from a study of CD8 T cells in ankylosing spondylitis. The CDR3 is 14 residues long. Study-wide results and caveats: Earlier authors reported some of these motif variants in reactive arthritis synovial fluid and blood. Seemingly distinctive of ankylosing spondylitis blood was a TCR beta motif formed by eight highly homologous variants.

As the method for making TCR beta libraries, quantitative 5'-RACE with molecular barcodes was used. TCRdb fed the 5' RACE reads into MiXCR, producing one record per CDR3 protein. The sample shows 200,000 to 250,000 distinct CDR3 sequences, about a sixth of them seen only once. Source material: blood, either unsorted or a sorted T cell fraction (not recorded which). This receptor was taken from a male donor with ankylosing spondylitis. The chain links TRBV21-1 to TRBJ2-1; the D call in the table, TRBD2, was not verified against the DNA. TRBV21-1 counts as a pseudogene. CDR3 sequence: CARASGSFSNEQFF. CDR3 in DNA: TGTGCCAGGGCTAGCGGGAGCTTTAGCAATGAGCAGTTCTTC.